The 6 T cell receptor beta chains given below trace back to one sample, sequenced in a study of STAT5B mutations in CD4+ large granular lymphocyte leukemia. Here immunoSEQ multiplex PCR was the method, and the copy in TCRdb shows in-frame clones only, minus some. Among 20,000 to 25,000 clones listed, 82% were seen once. Sequencing was done on a sample of CD4+ T cells from blood buffy coats. The source is a human donor in good health.

This clone is a singleton in its sample. The chain has TRBV28 and TRBJ1-6; no clear D gene. Germline CDR1 is MDHEN and CDR2 is SYDVKM. V was clipped by 6 bases and J by 8 bases, with 17 bases between them. The CDR3 extends over 15 amino acids. Here the CDR3 DNA reads TGTGCCAGCAGCCCCTCGTTCGAGGCCCATTCACCCCTCCACTTT. Residues: CASSPSFEAHSPLHF. Supplemented by reference TRBV28 and TRBJ1-6, the full variable domain reads DVKVTQSSRYLVKRTGEKVFLECVQDMDHENMFWYRQDPGLGLRLIYFSYDVKMKEKGDIPEGYSVSREKKERFSLILESASTNQTSMYLCASSPSFEAHSPLHFGNGTRLTVT.

V is TRBV5-5 and J is TRBJ1-1; maybe TRBD1 (5 bases). Germline values: CDR1 SGHKS, CDR2 YYEKEE (reference sequence). V lost 5 bases to trimming and J lost 5 bases, with 16 bases between them. The CDR3 consists of 14 residues. In DNA, the CDR3 is TGTGCCAGCAGGCGGGGGGACGTGGAGACTGAAGCTTTCTTT. This sequence encodes CASRRGDVETEAFF.

This clone was seen a handful of times. V and J are TRBV18 and TRBJ1-1; no definite D call. CDR3 length equals 14 residues. Germline lookup yields CDR1 KGHSH and CDR2 LQKENI. The ends were cut back, 3 bases at V and 2 bases at J, with 10 bases in the middle. The DNA of the CDR3 is TGTGCCAGCTCACCGGGCGGGAAAAACACTGAAGCTTTCTTT. It yields the protein CASSPGGKNTEAFF.

The V call is TRBV2, the J call TRBJ2-7; D is perhaps TRBD1 (5 bases). This CDR3 has 18 residues. CDR1 is SNHLY and CDR2 is FYNNEI in the germline V gene. With 2 bases removed from V and 2 bases from J, the gap between germline ends came to 22 bases. DNA for the CDR3: TGTGCCAGCAGTGAAACCGTAGGACACCATAAGACAACCTACGAGCAGTACTTC. Translation: CASSETVGHHKTTYEQYF.

The chain joins TRBV7-2 to TRBJ2-3; no reliable D call. Trimming stripped 2 bases from V and 0 bases from J, with 6 bases between. Germline lookup yields CDR1 SGHTA and CDR2 FQGNSA. This CDR3 spans 14 amino acids. Here the CDR3 reads CASSLRLSTDTQYF. CDR3 in DNA: TGTGCCAGCAGCTTAAGACTTAGCACAGATACGCAGTATTTT.

The J gene is TRBJ2-5, the V gene TRBV5-1, with no clear D. Trimming left V 3 bases short and J 2 bases short, with 8 bases between. This CDR3 region has 13 residues. Germline V gene data show CDR1 as SGHRS and CDR2 as YFSETQ. Here the CDR3 DNA reads TGCGCCAGCAGCTCCCTTGAACAAGAGACCCAGTACTTC. It specifies CASSSLEQETQYF.